This T cell receptor (beta chain) was obtained from a study of Ad26.COV2.S vaccination and SARS-CoV-2 variants. Across the study: Enrolled in COV1001, the donor was in the Ad26.COV2.S trial arm, which received the vaccine. In the study, Ad26.COV2.S was injected intramuscularly once, or twice 56 days apart.

TCRdb's table, derived via immunoSEQ multiplex PCR, lists solely in-frame clones and lacks some. The sample carries about 370,000 clones, less than 90% recorded once. Sample treatment: roughly 18 received Ad26.COV2.S at low or high dose, single or two shots; 5 received placebo; per-sample allocation not given. Following the first vaccine or placebo injection, samples were taken on day 63. The sample here was peripheral blood, taken in a trial of Ad26.COV2.S vaccine versus placebo. The sequence came from a person between 18 and 60 years old who received the Ad26.COV2.S COVID-19 vaccine or a placebo.

Here the CDR3 reads CASSAYSGSGNTIYF. The CDR3 DNA is TGCGCCAGCAGCGCCTACTCGGGGTCCGGAAACACCATATATTTT. The J gene is TRBJ1-3, the V gene TRBV5-1; D call uncertain. CDR1 is SGHRS, CDR2 YFSETQ, per germline. The CDR3 loop spans 15 amino acids. V gave up 4 bases and J gave up 4 bases, with 15 bases separating them.